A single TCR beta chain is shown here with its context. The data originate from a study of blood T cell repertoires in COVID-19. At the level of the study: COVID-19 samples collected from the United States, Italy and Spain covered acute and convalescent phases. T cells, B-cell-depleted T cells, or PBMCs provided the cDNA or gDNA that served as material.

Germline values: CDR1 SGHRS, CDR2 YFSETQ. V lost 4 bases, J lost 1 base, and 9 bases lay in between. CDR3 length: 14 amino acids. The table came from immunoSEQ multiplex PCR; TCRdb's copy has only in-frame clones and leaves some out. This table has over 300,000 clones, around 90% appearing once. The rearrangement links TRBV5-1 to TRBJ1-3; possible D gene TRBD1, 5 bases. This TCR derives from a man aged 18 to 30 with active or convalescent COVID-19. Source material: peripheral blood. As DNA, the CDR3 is TGCGCCAGCAGCGGCAGGGAATCTGGAAACACCATATATTTT. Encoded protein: CASSGRESGNTIYF.